The 29 T cell receptor beta chains presented below share a single source sample, sequenced in a study of blood T cell repertoires in COVID-19. Method: immunoSEQ multiplex PCR; TCRdb's copy keeps in-frame clones and lacks some. This table holds approximately 220,000 clones, about 83% found once. The sequenced sample was peripheral blood. All receptors derive from a woman aged 50 to 65 with acute or convalescent COVID-19.

V is TRBV7-9 and J is TRBJ1-5; tentatively, D is TRBD1 (5 bases). The CDR3 contains 14 residues. The V gene's germline CDR1 is SEHNR and CDR2 FQNEAQ (reference sequence). V gave up 2 bases and J gave up 6 bases, with 11 bases separating them. DNA of the CDR3: TGTGCCAGCAGCTTACTGGGGGAGGGTCAGCCCCAGCATTTT. This translates into CASSLLGEGQPQHF.

This chain uses TRBV2 with TRBJ2-5; D unclear. The V gene lost 2 bases and the J gene lost 4 bases, with 8 bases spanning the gap. This CDR3 is built from 13 residues. CDR1 and CDR2 (germline): SNHLY, FYNNEI. The CDR3 is CASSETNVETQYF. DNA for the CDR3: TGTGCCAGCAGTGAAACTAACGTAGAGACCCAGTACTTC.

This sequence joins TRBV12-5 and TRBJ2-1; 7 bases map to TRBD2. The V and J ends lost 1 base and 3 bases, in that order; junction bases with no gene match: 3. This CDR3 spans 15 amino acids. CDR1 is LGHNT and CDR2 is FRNRAP in the germline V gene. The CDR3 nucleotides read TGTGCTAGTGGTTTGGGGACTAGTTTCTACAATGAGCAGTTCTTC. This encodes CASGLGTSFYNEQFF.

The CDR3 region is CASSSGDKTEAFF. The CDR3 DNA reads TGTGCCAGCAGCTCAGGGGATAAGACTGAAGCTTTCTTT. The V gene is TRBV7-3, the J gene TRBJ1-1; a weak D match, TRBD1 (6 bases). This CDR3 has 13 amino acids. Trimming cost V 4 bases and J 5 bases, with 11 bases left between them. Per the germline V gene, CDR1 is SGHTA and CDR2 is FQGTGA.

The V gene is TRBV24-1, the J gene TRBJ2-3, with D perhaps TRBD2 (5 bases). The CDR3 length is 14 residues. V was clipped by 3 bases and J by 2 bases, with 8 bases between them. Germline CDR1 reads KGHDR; CDR2 reads SFDVKD. The CDR3 loop reads CATSDVDSTDTQYF. The CDR3, as DNA: TGTGCCACCAGTGATGTGGACTCCACAGATACGCAGTATTTT.

The rearrangement joins TRBV7-2 to TRBJ1-2; TRBD1 matches at 9 bases. Germline-derived CDR1 and CDR2 are SGHTA and FQGNSA. The CDR3 runs to 15 residues. Germline trimming cut 5 bases from V and 8 bases from J; bases unmatched to any gene: 12. CDR3 nucleotides: TGTGCCAGCAGCCCTGGGCCCGGGACAGGGCAAGGCTACACCTTC. Translating gives CASSPGPGTGQGYTF.

The rearrangement joins TRBV28 to TRBJ2-7; TRBD2 aligns across 10 bases. The CDR3 is made up of 13 amino acids. The trim removed 7 bases at V and 4 bases at J, leaving 4 bases unmatched. CDR1 is MDHEN and CDR2 is SYDVKM in the germline V gene. This CDR3 is CASISSGRYEQYF. CDR3 nucleotides: TGTGCCAGCATTTCTAGCGGGAGATACGAGCAGTACTTC.

This clone was found a few times. This chain joins TRBV19 and TRBJ1-6, with 7 bases that match TRBD1. Germline V CDR1 and CDR2: LNHDA, SQIVND (reference sequence). The CDR3 contains 16 residues. V lost 5 bases to trimming and J lost 7 bases; unmatched junction nucleotides: 11. Here the CDR3 reads CASSLSGTALNSPLHF. The DNA for the CDR3 is TGTGCCAGTAGTCTTTCCGGGACAGCCCTGAATTCACCCCTCCACTTT.

This chain links TRBV24-1 with TRBJ2-3; 13 bases are a match to TRBD2. The trim removed 2 bases at V and 10 bases at J, leaving 8 bases unmatched. CDR1 KGHDR and CDR2 SFDVKD come from the germline V gene. CDR3 length: 16 amino acids. The CDR3 loop reads CATSDSTGLAGTAQYF. The CDR3 DNA reads as TGTGCCACCAGTGATTCGACGGGACTAGCGGGAACCGCGCAGTATTTT.

The chain recombines TRBV25-1 with TRBJ2-1; D remains ambiguous. Trimming removed 10 bases from V and 5 bases from J, with 18 bases in between. The CDR3 consists of 14 residues. Germline assignment: CDR1 MGHDK and CDR2 SYGVNS. As DNA, the CDR3 is TGTGCCACCTCCGAGCTCAGGAACGACAATGAGCAGTTCTTC. This encodes CATSELRNDNEQFF.

This chain links TRBV20-1 with TRBJ1-3; TRBD1 is a possible D gene (6 bases). CDR3 length: 18 amino acids. Trimming removed 3 bases at V and 0 bases at J, with 21 bases between. The germline gives CDR1 DFQATT, CDR2 SNEGSKA (reference sequence). CDR3 in DNA: TGCAGTGCTAGTCCGGCCACAGGGCCTGGGGGCTCTGGAAACACCATATATTTT. Residues: CSASPATGPGGSGNTIYF.

The chain is built from TRBV3-1 (or the pseudogene TRBV3-2) and TRBJ1-1; D is possibly TRBD1 (6 bases). Trimming stripped 6 bases from V and 1 base from J, with 12 bases between. The CDR3 is 14 amino acids. Germline lookup yields CDR1 LGHDT and CDR2 YNNKEL (reference sequence). CDR3 sequence reads: CASRLGQQNTEAFF. CDR3 nucleotide sequence: TGTGCCAGCAGGCTTGGACAGCAGAACACTGAAGCTTTCTTT.

CDR3 in amino acids: CASSYSRGQGETQYF. CDR3 DNA sequence: TGTGCCAGCAGTTACTCTAGGGGGCAGGGAGAGACCCAGTACTTC. The chain carries TRBV6-6 and TRBJ2-5; 7 positions agree with TRBD1. V shed 0 bases and J 4 bases; nucleotides not matched to a gene: 5. CDR1 is MNHNY and CDR2 is SVGAGI in the germline V gene (reference sequence). The CDR3 is 15 residues long.

This rearrangement joins TRBV2 to TRBJ2-1, with D possibly TRBD1 on 6 matching bases. This CDR3 is 13 amino acids long. Germline CDR1 reads SNHLY; CDR2 reads FYNNEI. Trimming pared 7 bases from V and 6 bases from J, leaving 13 bases between. As DNA, the CDR3 is TGTGCCAGCATGAGGGGACACCTCAATGAGCAGTTCTTC. Its translation is CASMRGHLNEQFF.

The CDR3 reads CATSSRASPSYNEQFF. The CDR3 coding sequence is TGTGCCACCAGCTCCCGCGCGTCACCCTCCTACAATGAGCAGTTCTTC. The genes are TRBV15 and TRBJ2-1; no clear D gene. The CDR3 is made up of 16 amino acids. The germline V gene encodes CDR1 LNHNV and CDR2 YYDKDF (reference sequence). V was trimmed by 5 bases and J by 0 bases, leaving 14 bases between them.

The chain carries TRBV20-1 and TRBJ1-6, with 7 positions matching TRBD1. The CDR3 loop spans 15 amino acids. CDR1 and CDR2 (germline): DFQATT, SNEGSKA (reference sequence). V dropped 3 bases and J dropped 5; count of bases not matched to a gene: 7. CDR3 DNA sequence: TGCAGTGCTAGTTCTTCAGGGGGGAATAATTCACCCCTCCACTTT. Protein product: CSASSSGGNNSPLHF.

The rearrangement joins TRBV5-1 to TRBJ1-2; possible D gene TRBD1, 6 bases. There are 14 residues in the CDR3. Germline V gene data show CDR1 as SGHRS and CDR2 as YFSETQ. V was shortened by 4 bases and J by 2 bases, with 12 bases between the two germline ends. The CDR3, as DNA: TGCGCCAGCAGCGAGGGGGTCGGAAACTATGGCTACACCTTC. Protein sequence: CASSEGVGNYGYTF.

J is TRBJ2-1 and V is TRBV24-1; perhaps TRBD2 as D (6 bases). The CDR3 consists of 13 residues. CDR1 and CDR2 (germline): KGHDR, SFDVKD. V lost 7 bases to trimming and J lost 9 bases, with 15 bases between them. The CDR3 loop reads CATREDPRGEQFF. The CDR3 DNA follows: TGTGCCACCAGGGAGGACCCGCGGGGTGAGCAGTTCTTC.

The chain has TRBV30 and TRBJ2-7; no reliable D call. CDR1 GTSNPN and CDR2 SVGIG come from the germline V gene (reference sequence). V was cut by 5 bases and J by 5 bases, with 25 bases left in between. The CDR3 covers 16 residues. The CDR3 DNA reads TGTGCCTGGGCTCCAGAAGTGGCGGTGGCTATGGACGAGCAGTACTTC. This gives the protein CAWAPEVAVAMDEQYF.

The V gene is TRBV5-4, the J gene TRBJ2-7; 7 bases are a match to TRBD1. V shed 2 bases, J shed 7 bases, and the junction held 12 bases outside the gene matches. In germline, CDR1 is SGHNT, CDR2 YYREEE (reference sequence). The CDR3 runs to 15 residues. In DNA form, the CDR3 reads TGTGCCAGCAGCTTTGACAGGGATGGGGTGAGGGAGCAGTACTTC. Encoded protein: CASSFDRDGVREQYF.

The rearrangement uses TRBV25-1 and TRBJ2-3; D is perhaps TRBD2 (7 bases). Trimming cost V 7 bases and J 5 bases, with 16 bases left between them. The CDR3 runs 14 residues. Per the germline V gene, CDR1 is MGHDK and CDR2 is SYGVNS. CDR3 bases: TGTGCCAGCAATAGGGGGGGACTGGGAGATACGCAGTATTTT. It translates to CASNRGGLGDTQYF.

Only a few counts were recorded for this clone. V usage is TRBV3-1 (or the pseudogene TRBV3-2) and J usage is TRBJ2-1; 11 bases agree with TRBD2. Unmatched junction bases numbered 11, after V lost 0 bases and J lost 7 bases. The CDR3 covers 18 residues. The germline V gene encodes CDR1 LGHDT and CDR2 YNNKEL (reference sequence). The chain's CDR3 is CASSQDGLAGGGWNEQFF. The CDR3 DNA follows: TGTGCCAGCAGCCAAGATGGGCTAGCGGGAGGAGGATGGAATGAGCAGTTCTTC.

The rearrangement links TRBV28 to TRBJ1-5; no clear D. V lost 4 bases to trimming and J lost 5 bases, with 9 bases between them. The germline gives CDR1 MDHEN, CDR2 SYDVKM. The CDR3 sequence is 13 residues long. CDR3 protein: CASSSLLHQPQHF. DNA of the CDR3: TGTGCCAGCAGTTCCCTTCTCCATCAGCCCCAGCATTTT.

The chain employs TRBV2 and TRBJ2-1, with D maybe TRBD2 (6 bases). Germline-derived CDR1 and CDR2 are SNHLY and FYNNEI. Trimming stripped 3 bases from V and 2 bases from J, with 11 bases between. The CDR3 sequence is 15 residues long. The CDR3 loop reads CASSDSGLTYNEQFF. As DNA, the CDR3 is TGTGCCAGCAGTGACTCGGGACTCACCTACAATGAGCAGTTCTTC.

The chain joins TRBV10-3 to TRBJ1-2, with TRBD1 as a possible D gene (5 bases). CDR1 and CDR2 from the germline V gene are ENHRY and SYGVKD. Trimming shortened V by 0 bases and J by 4 bases, and 9 bases separated the two germline ends. This CDR3 contains 14 residues. The CDR3 DNA sequence: TGTGCCATCAGTGAGTCGGGGGGGAGCTATGGCTACACCTTC. The encoded protein is CAISESGGSYGYTF.

The chain links TRBV7-9 to TRBJ2-7; tentative D call: TRBD2 (6 bases). The V gene's germline CDR1 is SEHNR and CDR2 FQNEAQ (reference sequence). Between the trimmed V and J ends, which lost 0 bases and 5 bases, there was a span of 14 bases. The CDR3 extends over 15 amino acids. CDR3 coding DNA: TGTGCCAGCAGCTTAGCGACTAGTTCCATCGACGAGCAGTACTTC. It encodes CASSLATSSIDEQYF.

Here the CDR3 reads CASSEGAGSNQPQHF. The CDR3 region has the DNA TGTGCCAGCAGTGAGGGGGCAGGTAGCAATCAGCCCCAGCATTTT. The V call is TRBV2, the J call TRBJ1-5, with a possible D match to TRBD1 (6 bases). The CDR3 is 15 amino acids. The V gene's germline CDR1 is SNHLY and CDR2 FYNNEI. Trimming removed 3 bases from V and 0 bases from J, with 9 bases in between.

The genes are TRBV6-1 and TRBJ1-2, with a possible D match to TRBD1 (5 bases). Germline V gene data show CDR1 as MNHNS and CDR2 as SASEGT. V lost 3 bases and J 8 bases, leaving 10 bases between the germline ends. CDR3 length: 12 amino acids. Written as DNA, the CDR3 is TGTGCCAGCAGTGAGTCAGGGTTCGGCTACACCTTC. Protein: CASSESGFGYTF.

The CDR3 region is CASRASEWDTIYF. As DNA, the CDR3 is TGTGCCAGCAGGGCCAGCGAATGGGACACCATATATTTT. The rearrangement links TRBV6-5 to TRBJ1-3; D gene uncertain. Germline CDR1 MNHEY, CDR2 SVGAGI. This CDR3 region has 13 residues. Trimming removed 6 bases from V and 8 bases from J, with 14 bases in between.